This record covers a single T cell receptor (beta chain). As yet, its antigen is unknown. The assay that was used to sequence DNA from cultured CD4+ T cells was the Oncomine TCR Beta short-read assay. A single record per CDR3 protein comes from TCRdb applying MiXCR to the PCR reads. The sample has about 11,000 distinct CDR3 sequences, approximately 80% seen once. The data were obtained in a study of vaccination and CD4 T cells after COVID-19. Per the germline V gene, CDR1 is DFQATT and CDR2 is SNEGSKA (reference sequence). The CDR3 covers 14 residues. Unmatched junction bases numbered 5, after V lost 0 bases and J lost 7 bases. The study's findings and limits: A relatively small number of convalescent patients were studied, and no early post-infection timepoints were included.

Treatment noted: approximately 11-day PBMC culture with coronavirus spike peptide pools or control peptides (ViraFEST assay). PBMCs were cultured at fewer than 2.5 million per well with roughly 9 IU/ml IL-2 and approximately 9.6 ug/ml peptide pools. The clonotype was recovered from a human donor who had recovered from COVID-19. Sequenced: CD4+ T cells from blood, cultured in vitro. The chain links TRBV20-1 to TRBJ2-3; the match to TRBD2 covers 9 bases. The CDR3 nucleotides are TGCAGTGCTAGAGATGGGCGGGAGGGGCATACGCAGTATTTT. Its protein is CSARDGREGHTQYF.